The 14 T cell receptor beta chains in this list originate from one sample, sequenced in a study of shared T cell receptors in the human thymus. Some clones are missing from TCRdb's copy, which holds only in-frame ones; the method was immunoSEQ multiplex PCR. The sample consists of about 730,000 clones, approximately 85% of them appearing once. These data were also reused for a study on human thymus T cells.

The sample taken for sequencing was thymocytes. Every receptor here comes from a girl less than two years old with a congenital heart defect.

Written as DNA, the CDR3 is TGTGCCAGCGGGCTGGGGGGAAAGTGGGAGACCCAGTACTTC. This sequence encodes CASGLGGKWETQYF. The rearrangement joins TRBV6-5 to TRBJ2-5, with a tentative D call TRBD2 (6 bases). CDR3 length: 14 amino acids. The V end was cut by 8 bases, the J end by 5 bases, with 18 bases between. Germline assignment: CDR1 MNHEY and CDR2 SVGAGI.

This clone was found a few times. The CDR3 reads CASSSQETQYF. The CDR3 coding sequence is TGTGCCAGCAGCTCACAAGAGACCCAGTACTTC. V is TRBV5-6 and J is TRBJ2-5; D is undetermined. Germline CDR1 SGHDT, CDR2 YYEEEE. The CDR3 sequence is 11 residues long. Trimming took off 3 bases at V and 2 bases at J, with 2 bases between the two ends.

V usage is TRBV30 and J usage is TRBJ2-1; no reliable D call. The germline V gene encodes CDR1 GTSNPN and CDR2 SVGIG (reference sequence). This CDR3 has 15 amino acids. Deletions cut 3 bases from V and 5 bases from J, with 17 bases between. The CDR3 DNA is TGTGCCTGGAGCGGTTTACCCAGGCCCAACAATGAGCAGTTCTTC. Its protein is CAWSGLPRPNNEQFF.

The V call is TRBV4-3, the J call TRBJ2-6; a possible D gene is TRBD1 (7 bases). In germline, CDR1 is LGHNA, CDR2 YSLEER. V was cut by 0 bases and J by 0 bases, with 21 bases left in between. The CDR3 has 21 amino acids. The CDR3 spells CASSQERRGQLLLSGANVLTF. CDR3 nucleotides: TGCGCCAGCAGCCAAGAGAGGAGGGGACAGCTGCTCCTCTCTGGGGCCAACGTCCTGACTTTC.

The CDR3 sequence is CASSPRPSGHTYEQYF. The CDR3 bases are TGCGCCAGCAGCCCCCGCCCTAGCGGGCACACCTACGAGCAGTACTTC. This rearrangement joins TRBV4-3 to TRBJ2-7; 8 nucleotides match TRBD2. Trimming took 4 bases from V and 2 from J; bases not matched to a gene: 10. The CDR3 spans 16 residues. CDR1 and CDR2 (germline): LGHNA, YSLEER.

With regard to this clone: In the same sample, other DNA sequences code for this CDR3. The genes are TRBV28 and TRBJ1-2, with a possible D match to TRBD1 (5 bases). The CDR3 extends over 12 amino acids. Looked up from germline, CDR1 is MDHEN and CDR2 is SYDVKM. V dropped 6 bases and J dropped 6 bases, with 11 bases sitting between them. Here the CDR3 reads CASSLEGDGYTF. The CDR3 DNA reads TGTGCCAGCAGCCTAGAAGGGGATGGCTACACCTTC.

This sequence joins TRBV27 and TRBJ1-2, with a possible D match to TRBD1 (5 bases). This CDR3 is 15 amino acids long. Germline V gene data show CDR1 as MNHEY and CDR2 as SMNVEV (reference sequence). Trimming pared 6 bases from V and 8 bases from J, leaving 22 bases between. The CDR3, as DNA: TGTGCCAGCAGCCCATTAGGTGGGGGGGTGAGGGGCTACACCTTC. Its translation is CASSPLGGGVRGYTF.

The chain couples TRBV10-3 to TRBJ1-1; TRBD1 might be the D (6 bases). Germline assignment: CDR1 ENHRY and CDR2 SYGVKD. This CDR3 comprises 14 residues. The V and J ends lost 4 bases and 2 bases respectively, with 11 bases between them. CDR3 DNA sequence: TGTGCCATCAGTGGACAGGCCCTCAACACTGAAGCTTTCTTT. Residues: CAISGQALNTEAFF.

The genes are TRBV28 and TRBJ2-7; D unresolved. V was cut by 8 bases and J by 6 bases, with 14 bases left in between. CDR1 is MDHEN and CDR2 is SYDVKM in the germline V gene. CDR3 length: 12 amino acids. CDR3 in amino acids: CASSFFSGEQYF. For the CDR3, the DNA is TGTGCCAGCTCTTTTTTTTCGGGCGAGCAGTACTTC.

The chain is built from TRBV18 and TRBJ1-1; a weak D match, TRBD1 (6 bases). V lost 7 bases and J lost 6, with 36 bases in between. The CDR3 consists of 20 residues. CDR1 is KGHSH, CDR2 LQKENI, per germline. Written as DNA, the CDR3 is TGTGCCAGCTTAGGAAGGGGACATCCATCGCACCCGGAGCAGATCCCTGAAGCTTTCTTT. Its translation: CASLGRGHPSHPEQIPEAFF.

The J gene is TRBJ2-1, the V gene TRBV28; TRBD2 is a possible D gene (7 bases). This CDR3 is built from 17 residues. Trimming took 6 bases from V and 4 from J, leaving 22 bases between them. Germline values: CDR1 MDHEN, CDR2 SYDVKM. The CDR3 reads CASRSPWQGGTYNEQFF. The DNA for the CDR3 is TGTGCCAGCAGATCCCCCTGGCAGGGAGGGACATACAATGAGCAGTTCTTC.

The CDR3 nucleotides are TGTGCCAGCAGTAAGAGGGTGGTAGAGACCCAGTACTTC. It is translated as CASSKRVVETQYF. The J gene is TRBJ2-5, the V gene TRBV6-5; D might be TRBD2 (5 bases). Germline CDR1 is MNHEY and CDR2 is SVGAGI. The CDR3 totals 13 residues. The V end was cut by 5 bases, the J end by 4 bases, with 11 bases between.

The J gene is TRBJ1-1, the V gene TRBV19; D may be TRBD1 (5 bases). From germline, CDR1 is LNHDA and CDR2 SQIVND (reference sequence). The CDR3 extends over 17 amino acids. V lost 3 bases, J lost 1 base, and 18 bases lay in between. The CDR3 coding sequence is TGTGCCAGTAGTATTCCTCGGGGGGGAGGCCAGAACACTGAAGCTTTCTTT. Translating gives CASSIPRGGGQNTEAFF.

This chain links TRBV18 with TRBJ1-2, with TRBD1 identical over 7 bases. CDR1 KGHSH and CDR2 LQKENI come from the germline V gene. V was pared by 1 base and J by 5 bases, with 7 bases of the junction left unmatched. This CDR3 region has 15 residues. The CDR3 is CASSPLNDREYGYTF. CDR3 nucleotide sequence: TGTGCCAGCTCACCACTTAACGACAGGGAATATGGCTACACCTTC.